The TCR beta chain described here comes from a study of post-analysis software for immune sequencing data. At the level of the study: Some patients lacked subtype; others had relapsing-remitting, secondary progressive or progressive-relapsing disease. General study findings and limits: Patients had higher frequencies than controls of five TRBV segments, including TRBV5-6, TRBV5-1 and TRBV20-1.

Germline V gives CDR1 MDHEN, CDR2 SYDVKM. The CDR3 contains 13 residues. V shed 5 bases, J shed 9 bases, and the junction held 6 bases outside the gene matches. About this clonotype: Its antigen is unidentified.

cDNA libraries for TCR beta contained unique molecular identifiers. TCRdb re-called the PCR reads through MiXCR, storing one row per CDR3 protein. This sample carries over 700,000 distinct CDR3 sequences, around 27% of them seen once, and the ten largest clones take under 0.7%. This chain links TRBV28 with TRBJ2-1; 8 bases fit TRBD2. The clonotype was recovered from a girl aged 5-17 years with multiple sclerosis. The sequenced sample consisted of blood. The CDR3 is CASSPPGTSEQFF. CDR3 DNA: TGTGCCAGCAGTCCCCCCGGGACTAGTGAGCAGTTCTTC.